These T cell receptor beta chains were read from a single sample in a study of cytomegalovirus exposure and HLA in healthy donors. This table comes from immunoSEQ multiplex PCR, and its TCRdb copy is limited to in-frame clones, with some not included. The sample includes some 170,000 clones, just over 75% seen only once; the top ten take roughly 0.99%. Material: PBMCs. The source of these receptors is a woman between 35 and 50 years old in good health and CMV-seronegative. The CDR3 runs from the conserved cysteine through the conserved F or W. Fields, in order: J gene, D gene, clone size, V gene, CDR3 protein, CDR3 DNA. D genes are given only for firm matches. The listing skips clone size in some rows; elsewhere it reads once, few, many or a size class.

>TRBJ2-3|-|-|TRBV18
CASSPGGVGPDTQYF
TGTGCCAGCTCACCGGGCGGGGTGGGCCCAGATACGCAGTATTTT
>TRBJ2-7|TRBD2|once|TRBV5-5
CASSFELAGVIYEQYF
TGTGCCAGCAGCTTTGAACTAGCGGGAGTCATCTACGAGCAGTACTTC
>TRBJ2-1|-|-|TRBV2
CASSLEGSYNEQFF
TGTGCCAGCAGTTTGGAGGGTTCCTACAATGAGCAGTTCTTC
>TRBJ2-7|-|-|TRBV5-1
CASSPEQGSQLKQYF
TGCGCCAGCAGCCCGGAACAGGGCAGTCAATTAAAGCAGTACTTC
>TRBJ1-2|-|-|TRBV14
CASSQDVGGSGYGYTF
TGTGCCAGCAGCCAAGATGTGGGGGGAAGCGGCTATGGCTACACCTTC
>TRBJ2-6|TRBD1|-|TRBV10-3
CAISGSWTGERLSGANVLTF
TGTGCCATCAGTGGCTCCTGGACAGGGGAGAGACTTTCTGGGGCCAACGTCCTGACTTTC
>TRBJ2-1|-|-|TRBV18
CASSQVSGEQFF
TGTGCCAGCTCACAAGTGTCGGGGGAGCAGTTCTTC
>TRBJ2-7|TRBD2|-|TRBV5-1
CASSAGGTASYEQYF
TGCGCCAGCAGCGCGGGGGGGACAGCTAGCTACGAGCAGTACTTC
>TRBJ1-4|-|-|TRBV5-1
CASSLDRANEKLFF
TGCGCCAGCAGCCTGGACCGAGCTAATGAAAAACTGTTTTTT
>TRBJ2-5|TRBD2|-|TRBV11-2
CASSLDPGGRETQYF
TGTGCCAGCAGCTTAGATCCGGGGGGTAGGGAGACCCAGTACTTC
>TRBJ2-3|-|-|TRBV4-2
CASSQEGQGTDTQYF
TGTGCCAGCAGCCAAGAGGGGCAGGGCACAGATACGCAGTATTTT
>TRBJ2-7|TRBD2|-|TRBV9
CASSVGPSGSSYEQYF
TGTGCCAGCAGCGTGGGACCTAGCGGGAGCTCCTACGAGCAGTACTTC
>TRBJ1-5|-|few|TRBV28
CASSADSNQPQHF
TGTGCCAGCAGCGCAGATAGCAATCAGCCCCAGCATTTT
>TRBJ2-2|-|-|TRBV11-2
CASSLSGTHTGELFF
TGTGCCAGCAGCTTATCCGGGACTCATACCGGGGAGCTGTTTTTT
>TRBJ2-1|-|few|TRBV27
CASIPTPAQAGLSSYNEQFF
TGTGCCAGCATTCCCACCCCCGCTCAGGCCGGACTTAGCTCCTACAATGAGCAGTTCTTC
>TRBJ2-1|TRBD2|-|TRBV7-9
CASSKRERDEQFF
TGTGCCAGCAGCAAGCGGGAGCGGGATGAGCAGTTCTTC
>TRBJ2-7|-|-|TRBV6-6
CASSLGGANSYEQYF
TGTGCCAGCAGTTTGGGAGGCGCCAACTCCTACGAGCAGTACTTC
>TRBJ2-7|TRBD1|-|TRBV19
CASSQQGSYEQYF
TGTGCCAGTAGTCAACAGGGGTCCTACGAGCAGTACTTC
>TRBJ2-7|-|-|TRBV5-4
CASNHATVPYEQYF
TGTGCCAGCAACCACGCGACAGTACCCTACGAGCAGTACTTC
>TRBJ1-1|-|-|TRBV28
CASSLPGQEAFF
TGTGCCAGCAGTTTACCGGGACAAGAAGCTTTCTTT
>TRBJ1-3|-|-|TRBV7-3
CASRAGPGDGNTIYF
TGTGCCAGCAGGGCCGGGCCGGGGGATGGAAACACCATATATTTT
>TRBJ2-2|TRBD2|-|TRBV7-6
CASSPRAGVTGELFF
TGTGCCAGCAGCCCCCGGGCGGGGGTCACCGGGGAGCTGTTTTTT
>TRBJ1-3|TRBD1|-|TRBV30
CAWSRDRASGNTTYF
TGTGCCTGGAGCAGGGACAGGGCGTCTGGAAACACCACATATTTT
>TRBJ2-1|TRBD2|few|TRBV2
CASSPSGFSYNEQFF
TGTGCCAGCAGTCCTAGCGGATTCTCCTACAATGAGCAGTTCTTC
>TRBJ2-3|-|-|TRBV5-1
CASRDTGKVTDTQYF
TGCGCCAGCAGAGACACCGGAAAAGTCACAGATACGCAGTATTTT
>TRBJ1-5|-|once|TRBV27
CASSRTGSNQPQHF
TGTGCCAGCAGTCGAACAGGGAGCAATCAGCCCCAGCATTTT
>TRBJ1-1|TRBD1|-|TRBV4-1
CASSQVLKPGQGLNTEAFF
TGCGCCAGCAGCCAAGTCTTGAAACCGGGACAGGGTTTGAACACTGAAGCTTTCTTT
>TRBJ1-2|TRBD1|-|TRBV11-2
CASRRTGGYGYTF
TGTGCCAGCAGAAGGACAGGTGGATATGGCTACACCTTC
>TRBJ2-7|TRBD1|-|TRBV7-8
CASRPQGVGSEQYF
TGTGCCAGCAGACCACAGGGGGTGGGAAGCGAGCAGTACTTC
>TRBJ2-1|TRBD2|-|TRBV29-1
CSVEDLGGLAGVLNNEQFF
TGCAGCGTTGAAGATCTGGGGGGACTAGCGGGCGTCCTAAACAATGAGCAGTTCTTC
>TRBJ1-2|TRBD1|-|TRBV6-1
CASSAQTGQNYGYTF
TGTGCCAGCAGTGCCCAGACAGGGCAAAACTATGGCTACACCTTC
>TRBJ2-7|TRBD2|-|TRBV11-2
CASTLAGGMGEQYF
TGTGCCAGCACTCTAGCGGGAGGGATGGGCGAGCAGTACTTC
>TRBJ1-2|-|-|TRBV7-3
CASSSGGYGYTF
TGTGCCAGCAGCTCCGGGGGCTATGGCTACACCTTC
>TRBJ2-7|TRBD1|-|TRBV4-1
CASSQDWDRPYEQYF
TGCGCCAGCAGCCAAGATTGGGACAGACCCTACGAGCAGTACTTC
>TRBJ1-2|TRBD1|-|TRBV10-3
CAISEPEDRAGYTF
TGTGCCATCAGTGAGCCCGAGGACAGGGCTGGCTACACCTTC
>TRBJ2-7|TRBD2|-|TRBV6-1
CASSEILAGGPLDEQYF
TGTGCCAGCAGTGAAATCCTAGCGGGAGGGCCCCTCGACGAGCAGTACTTC
>TRBJ2-1|-|-|TRBV7-9
CASSFGSVDNEQFF
TGTGCCAGCAGCTTCGGGAGCGTAGACAATGAGCAGTTCTTC
>TRBJ2-7|-|-|TRBV15
CATSRGGQSITYEQYF
TGTGCCACCAGCAGAGGAGGACAGTCCATTACCTACGAGCAGTACTTC
>TRBJ2-7|TRBD2|-|TRBV5-7
CASSLGEGRREQYF
TGTGCCAGCAGCTTGGGGGAGGGCCGACGCGAGCAGTACTTC
>TRBJ2-1|TRBD2|-|TRBV6-1
CASSESEREVDEQFF
TGTGCCAGCAGTGAATCAGAGCGGGAGGTAGATGAGCAGTTCTTC
>TRBJ2-2|-|-|TRBV5-1
CASRTIGPNTGELFF
TGCGCCAGTAGGACAATTGGACCGAACACCGGGGAGCTGTTTTTT
>TRBJ1-5|TRBD1|-|TRBV30
CAWTRQGNQPQHF
TGTGCCTGGACCCGACAGGGGAATCAGCCCCAGCATTTT
>TRBJ2-5|TRBD1|-|TRBV18
CASSPGTGLGESQYF
TGTGCCAGCTCGCCCGGGACAGGGCTAGGGGAGAGCCAGTACTTC
>TRBJ2-2|TRBD1|-|TRBV6-5
CASSSDRGVLAGELFF
TGTGCCAGCAGTTCGGACAGGGGGGTGTTAGCCGGGGAGCTGTTTTTT
>TRBJ1-1|TRBD1|-|TRBV5-1
CASSLKPQGVVTEAFF
TGCGCCAGCAGCTTAAAACCGCAGGGGGTTGTCACTGAAGCTTTCTTT